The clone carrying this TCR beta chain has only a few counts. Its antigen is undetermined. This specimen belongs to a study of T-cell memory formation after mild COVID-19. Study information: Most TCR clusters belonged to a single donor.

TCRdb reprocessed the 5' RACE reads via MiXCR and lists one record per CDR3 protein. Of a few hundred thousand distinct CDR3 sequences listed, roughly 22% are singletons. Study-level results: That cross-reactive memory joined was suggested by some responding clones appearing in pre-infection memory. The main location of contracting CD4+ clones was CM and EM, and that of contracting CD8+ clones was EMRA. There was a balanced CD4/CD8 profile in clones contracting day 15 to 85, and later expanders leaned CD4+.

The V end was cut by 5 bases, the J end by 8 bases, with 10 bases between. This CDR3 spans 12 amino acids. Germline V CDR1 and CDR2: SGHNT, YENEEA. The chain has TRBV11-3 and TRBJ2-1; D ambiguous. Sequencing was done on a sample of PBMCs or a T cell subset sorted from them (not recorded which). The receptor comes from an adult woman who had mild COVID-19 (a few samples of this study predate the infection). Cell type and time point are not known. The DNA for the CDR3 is TGTGCCAGCAGCCGTCTGGGTGATGAGCAGTTCTTC. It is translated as CASSRLGDEQFF.